This record concerns one T cell receptor (beta chain) sequence. Its matching antigen is unknown. This CDR3 is 13 amino acids long. The germline CDR1 and CDR2 sequences are MNHEY and SMNVEV (reference sequence). V gave up 8 bases and J gave up 6 bases, with 15 bases separating them. This sample is part of a study of T cell responses to AZD1222 COVID-19 vaccine. Study findings and constraints: Donors skewed white British and female; clonal diversity was possibly underestimated.

TCRdb's table, derived via immunoSEQ multiplex PCR, lists solely in-frame clones and lacks some. The sample shows about 84,000 clones, 70% to 90% of them seen only once. The sequence was obtained from an adult in good health. V usage is TRBV27 and J usage is TRBJ2-3; perhaps TRBD2 as D (6 bases). The source was peripheral blood, collected on day 0 of AZD1222 vaccination. As DNA, the CDR3 is TGTGCCAGCTGGACTACCAACGAGGATACGCAGTATTTT. Translation gives CASWTTNEDTQYF.